This TCR beta chain derives from a study of shared clonotypes between healthy human individuals. With respect to this clone: Its specificity is unknown.

Each replicate PCR on the sorted subsets used 200 to 250 ng DNA (approximately 33,000 T cell genomes). Assay used: immunoSEQ multiplex PCR; TCRdb lists only in-frame clones, some missing. The sample lists 2 million to 2.5 million clones, over 90% occurring once. Whole-study results and caveats: What naive subsets generally showed was a larger estimated richness than memory subsets showed. For naive CD4 cells, 5% to 6.5% of clonotypes were shared across a few donors.

Trimming cost V 6 bases and J 4 bases; bases outside gene matches: 8. The CDR3 contains 15 residues. CDR1 is MNHEY and CDR2 is SVGAGI in the germline V gene. The genes are TRBV6-5 and TRBJ1-3; TRBD1 matches at 8 bases. This clonotype was sampled from a man aged 18 to 29 in good health. Some clones in this sample may be carry-over from other donors' samples. Sequenced material: naive CD4+ T cells from PBMCs. Subset described: CD45RA+ positively selected. CDR3 DNA sequence: TGTGCCAGCAGAACCGACAGGGGAGGAGGAAACACCATATATTTT. Amino acid sequence: CASRTDRGGGNTIYF.